A selection of T cell receptor beta chains follows, all from one sample in a study of T cell repertoires in cytomegalovirus infection. What these receptors recognize is not known. TCRdb re-called the reads with MiXCR, one entry per CDR3 protein. The table has some 800,000 distinct CDR3 sequences, over 25% seen once. Material: cultured CD8+ T cells from PBMCs, obtained from culture after CMV antigen stimulation. Every receptor here comes from a human donor in good health (CMV status not recorded). Some clones in this sample may be carry-over from other donors' samples. Each CDR3 is given with its conserved first and last residue. A D gene is named only where the DNA matches it firmly. For some rows the clone size is stated as once, few or many, or as a class when expanded; others skip it.

TRBV2,TRBJ1-2,many,NA,CASRANYGYTF,TGTGCCAGCAGGGCTAACTATGGCTACACCTTC
TRBV11-3,TRBJ2-2,NA,NA,CASSLTSTLGRELFF,NA
TRBV19,TRBJ1-5,NA,NA,CASHRDLSNQPQHF,TGTGCCAGCCACCGGGACCTCAGCAATCAGCCCCAGCATTTT
TRBV7-9,TRBJ2-1,few,NA,CASSISEYNEQFF,TGTGCCAGCAGCATTAGCGAGTACAATGAGCAGTTCTTC
TRBV7-9,TRBJ1-1,NA,NA,CASSHDTPGEAFF,TGTGCCAGCAGCCATGACACCCCCGGTGAAGCTTTCTTT
TRBV12-3/TRBV12-4,TRBJ2-3,many,TRBD1,CASSPGQGGPTDTQYF,TGTGCCAGCAGTCCGGGACAGGGGGGTCCGACAGATACGCAGTATTTT
TRBV29-1,TRBJ2-2,NA,TRBD2,CSVEKRGNTGELFF,TGCAGCGTTGAGAAGCGGGGAAACACCGGGGAGCTGTTTTTT
TRBV9,TRBJ2-3,NA,NA,CASSVQRPTDTQYF,TGTGCCAGCAGCGTACAGCGACCCACAGATACGCAGTATTTT
TRBV7-9,TRBJ1-4,few,TRBD1,CASSDRATGVDEKLFF,TGTGCCAGCAGCGACAGAGCAACAGGGGTGGATGAAAAACTGTTTTTT
TRBV6-6,TRBJ2-5,few,NA,CASSYRPGGWETQYF,TGTGCCAGCAGTTACAGACCGGGGGGCTGGGAGACCCAGTACTTC
TRBV28,TRBJ1-4,NA,TRBD1,CASSLWMRQGENEKLFF,TGTGCCAGCAGTTTATGGATGAGGCAGGGGGAAAATGAAAAACTGTTTTTT
TRBV6-2/TRBV6-3,TRBJ2-2,NA,NA,CVNSRLGANTGELFF,TGTGTCAACTCACGGCTGGGGGCGAACACCGGGGAGCTGTTTTTT
TRBV7-8,TRBJ1-5,many,NA,CASSSLTGNYNQPQHF,TGTGCCAGCAGCTCCCTAACAGGGAATTACAATCAGCCCCAGCATTTT
TRBV5-1,TRBJ1-4,NA,NA,CASSPGEGSNEKLFF,TGCGCCAGCAGTCCAGGGGAAGGTTCTAATGAAAAACTGTTTTTT
TRBV27,TRBJ2-3,NA,NA,CASSPMGPGTQYF,TGTGCCAGCAGTCCGATGGGGCCGGGGACGCAGTATTTT
TRBV15,TRBJ2-6,NA,TRBD1,CATRSWGQDRSGANVLTF,TGTGCCACCCGATCTTGGGGACAGGACCGCTCTGGGGCCAACGTCCTGACTTTC
TRBV28,TRBJ2-3,NA,NA,CASSFNWGRDTQYF,TGTGCCAGCAGTTTCAACTGGGGGCGAGATACGCAGTATTTT
TRBV5-6,TRBJ2-1,few,NA,CASSPGLGGQNNEQFF,TGTGCCAGCAGCCCGGGGTTAGGGGGTCAGAACAATGAGCAGTTCTTC
TRBV6-2/TRBV6-3,TRBJ1-2,NA,NA,CASSYSRQFYGYTF,TGTGCCAGCAGTTACTCTCGTCAATTCTATGGCTACACCTTC
TRBV27,TRBJ1-5,NA,TRBD1,CASRRGLANQPQHF,TGTGCCAGCAGAAGGGGGCTAGCCAATCAGCCCCAGCATTTT
TRBV6-6,TRBJ1-6,few,NA,CATSIPGDYNSPLHF,TGTGCCACCTCCATCCCAGGGGATTATAATTCACCCCTCCACTTT
TRBV7-2,TRBJ2-1,many,TRBD1,CASSLGGQGTWDEQFF,TGTGCCAGCAGCTTAGGAGGACAGGGCACGTGGGATGAGCAGTTCTTC
TRBV15,TRBJ1-1,few,TRBD1,CATSIQGGPEAFF,TGTGCCACCAGCATCCAGGGGGGGCCTGAAGCTTTCTTT
TRBV6-5,TRBJ2-2,few,TRBD1,CASSYDRAAGELFF,TGTGCCAGCAGTTACGACAGGGCGGCCGGGGAGCTGTTTTTT
TRBV12-3/TRBV12-4,TRBJ1-1,few,NA,CASSSQGLHMNTEAFF,TGTGCCAGCAGTTCCCAGGGACTTCACATGAACACTGAAGCTTTCTTT
TRBV25-1,TRBJ1-1,NA,NA,CASSDRKGAFF,TGTGCCAGCAGTGACCGGAAGGGAGCTTTCTTT
TRBV7-6,TRBJ2-2,many,TRBD1,CASSLATGTARTGELFF,TGTGCCAGCAGCTTAGCGACGGGGACAGCGCGCACCGGGGAGCTGTTTTTT
TRBV6-6,TRBJ2-2,few,NA,CASSYRLAREELFF,TGTGCCAGCAGTTACCGACTTGCCCGTGAGGAGCTGTTTTTT
TRBV6-8,TRBJ1-1,NA,NA,CASSYGGPGGTEAFF,TGTGCCAGCAGTTACGGCGGGCCGGGGGGCACTGAAGCTTTCTTT
TRBV15,TRBJ2-2,NA,NA,CATSRRGQAGELFF,TGTGCCACCAGCAGGAGAGGTCAGGCCGGGGAGCTGTTTTTT
TRBV28,TRBJ1-1,few,NA,CASSLVARDTEAFF,TGTGCCAGCAGTTTAGTGGCGAGGGACACTGAAGCTTTCTTT
TRBV9,TRBJ2-1,few,TRBD2,CASSASGGAPSSYNEQFF,TGTGCCAGCAGCGCCAGCGGGGGGGCACCGAGCTCCTACAATGAGCAGTTCTTC
TRBV13,TRBJ2-6,once,TRBD2,CASSLGELAGGPGLTF,TGTGCCAGCAGCTTGGGGGAACTAGCGGGGGGCCCCGGTCTGACTTTC
TRBV6-5,TRBJ1-1,few,NA,CASSYSFRGEAFF,TGTGCCAGCAGTTACTCGTTCAGGGGTGAAGCTTTCTTT
TRBV5-5,TRBJ1-2,few,NA,CASTDSGMGYGYTF,TGTGCCAGCACTGACTCAGGGATGGGCTATGGCTACACCTTC
TRBV7-9,TRBJ2-1,few,NA,CASSFASFEQFF,TGTGCCAGCAGCTTTGCGAGCTTTGAGCAGTTCTTC
TRBV12-3/TRBV12-4,TRBJ1-5,many,NA,CASSPGTNSNQPQHF,TGTGCCAGCAGCCCAGGGACTAATAGCAATCAGCCCCAGCATTTT
TRBV7-6,TRBJ2-3,many,NA,CASSPEPDPPRDTQYF,TGTGCCAGCAGCCCCGAGCCAGACCCGCCGAGGGATACGCAGTATTTT
TRBV11-3,TRBJ2-3,NA,NA,CASSLRAFPSTDTQYF,TGTGCCAGCAGCTTAAGGGCTTTTCCTAGCACAGATACGCAGTATTTT
TRBV7-2,TRBJ2-7,NA,NA,CASSLEGYEQCF,TGTGCCAGCAGCTTAGAGGGATACGAGCAGTGCTTC
TRBV6-2/TRBV6-3,TRBJ2-3,few,TRBD2,CASSDLLAGSSTDTQYF,TGTGCCAGCAGTGACCTACTAGCGGGGTCTAGCACAGATACGCAGTATTTT
TRBV4-1,TRBJ2-1,few,TRBD2,CASSQGVLAGSSSYNEQFF,TGCGCCAGCAGCCAAGGTGTACTAGCGGGGTCGAGCTCCTACAATGAGCAGTTCTTC
TRBV11-2,TRBJ2-5,NA,TRBD2,CASSLRTDGGAQETQYF,TGTGCCAGCAGCTTAAGGACCGACGGGGGGGCCCAAGAGACCCAGTACTTC
TRBV6-5,TRBJ1-2,NA,NA,CASSYSRPLPNGYTF,TGTGCCAGCAGTTACTCTAGGCCGCTCCCTAATGGCTACACCTTC
TRBV19,TRBJ2-3,NA,TRBD1,CASSVKDRGRTDTQYF,TGTGCCAGTAGTGTCAAGGACAGGGGGCGCACAGATACGCAGTATTTT
TRBV10-3,TRBJ2-2,NA,NA,CAISETNPRARGTGELFF,TGTGCCATCAGTGAGACCAATCCCCGGGCCCGTGGCACCGGGGAGCTGTTTTTT
TRBV12-3/TRBV12-4,TRBJ1-2,NA,NA,CASNPGGVAYGYTF,TGTGCCAGCAACCCTGGAGGGGTAGCCTATGGCTACACCTTC
TRBV6-8,TRBJ2-1,NA,TRBD2,CASSYAAGGPGGNEQFF,TGTGCCAGCAGTTACGCAGCGGGGGGCCCAGGAGGGAATGAGCAGTTCTTC
TRBV6-6,TRBJ1-4,NA,NA,CASSVYPEGHEKLFF,TGTGCCAGCAGTGTCTACCCCGAGGGCCATGAAAAACTGTTTTTT
TRBV7-9,TRBJ2-5,many,NA,CASSLGRVTGTQYF,TGTGCCAGCAGCTTAGGGCGAGTGACTGGGACCCAGTACTTC
TRBV5-1,TRBJ1-1,few,NA,CASRPFDNTEAFF,TGCGCCAGCAGACCTTTCGACAACACTGAAGCTTTCTTT
TRBV7-6,TRBJ2-1,NA,TRBD2,CASSLELAGRRNNEQFF,TGTGCCAGCAGCTTAGAACTAGCGGGGCGCAGGAACAATGAGCAGTTCTTC
TRBV18,TRBJ2-1,few,TRBD2,CASSPRESGASYNEQFF,TGTGCCAGCTCACCACGGGAAAGCGGGGCCTCCTACAATGAGCAGTTCTTC
TRBV7-3,TRBJ2-2,many,NA,CASSLTPGASNTGELFF,TGTGCCAGCAGCTTAACGCCAGGGGCGTCGAACACCGGGGAGCTGTTTTTT